This TCR beta chain was obtained from a study of T cells in Graves' hyperthyroidism and ophthalmopathy (dated by TCRdb to between 2017 and 2020). Turning to the overall study: Peripheral blood samples were taken at the time of initial diagnosis, prior to any treatment. To identify TCR V-J signatures that set the groups apart, the researchers used a discovery cohort of approximately 98 patients, made up of roughly 40 with Graves' ophthalmopathy and 57 with stable Graves' hyperthyroidism. Prospective prediction of ophthalmopathy was tested in an independent validation cohort of some 20 hyperthyroidism patients and 15 to 17 patients who later progressed to ophthalmopathy. The roughly 90 discovery patients were divided at random into training and test sets in a 7:3 ratio. The study also compared thyroid tissue and blood T-cell repertoires from roughly 6 Graves' hyperthyroidism patients. Following sampling, methimazole starting at 30 mg daily was given to hyperthyroidism patients, and high-dose intravenous methylprednisolone was given to ophthalmopathy patients. According to the paper, TCR Vbeta CDR3 sequencing was carried out on some 140 peripheral blood samples, which came from 40 to 45 ophthalmopathy, approximately 72 hyperthyroidism and 17 progressor patients.

This clonotype was observed many times. Its specific antigen is unknown. The input lacks base qualities; no much larger clone sits a single base away. The CDR3, from cysteine to phenylalanine, totals 16 residues. Solely the CDR3 DNA is kept, with 48 bases framed from the first base. According to the germline V gene (reference sequence), CDR1 reads SEHNR and CDR2 reads FQNEAQ. Compared with germline, V lacks 5 bases and J lacks 4 bases; bases without a gene match: 13. The TCR beta CDR3 regions were amplified from RNA transcripts. For the first round of RT-PCR on the TCR CDR3, the HTBI primer set was used together with the Qiagen OneStep RT-PCR kit. Libraries were constructed in a second round of multiplex PCR, after which size selection and purification were performed. Paired-end sequencing of the libraries was performed with 100 bp reads on an Illumina HiSeq2000. The authors' pipeline ran thus. SOAPnuke was used to process the raw data, with reads discarded if the reads contained adapters or uncalled bases, had a mean Phred below 15, or lacked an exact constant-primer or identifier match. High-quality paired reads were merged using COPE v1.2.5, and each unique nucleotide sequence was defined as a clonotype. Clonotypes were aligned to IMGT TRBV, TRBD and TRBJ reference segments using MiTCR v1.1. Analysis was restricted to V-J combinations with a frequency above 0.0001, which covered 99% to 99.2% of repertoires. A TCS score was defined as the ratio of F50 (clonal expansion) to E x V (chaos), with BLOSUM62-based TCRdist applied between CDR3 peptides within each V-J. Welch's t-statistics and random forest reduced fewer than 550 V-J features to 13, which were used in a naive Bayes classifier (R e1071). In TCRdb, the public reads were trimmed at Q25 with fastp and aligned with MiXCR, with productive beta chains retained. Rows are combined by CDR3 protein, so each entry shows the most common genes and DNA. The V and J calls were determined by TCRdb, not by the authors. The sample records hundreds of thousands of distinct CDR3 sequences, 13% to 15% of which are singletons. The top ten clones comprise roughly an eighth of the sample.

Moderately to severely active disease, a Clinical Activity Score of at least 3, a NOSPECS grade of at least 4, and a duration under 3 months were present in ophthalmopathy patients. The study excluded patients with uncontrolled infections, other autoimmune diseases, pregnancy or lactation. Diagnoses were established on the basis of clinical symptoms, serum thyroxine and TRAb, thyroid ultrasound, and orbital computed tomography. Ficoll-Paque density gradient centrifugation was used to isolate PBMCs from under 11 ml of fresh peripheral blood. Total RNA was extracted using Trizol reagent, and RNA quality was assessed on an Agilent 2100 Bioanalyzer. What the work shows at the level of the full study, not this receptor alone: Sample size was not statistically predetermined, and blinding of investigators to group allocation was not performed. During validation, the model predicted progression to ophthalmopathy a median of approximately 7 months ahead of onset, with roughly 65% sensitivity and under 85% specificity. Ophthalmopathy was separated from stable hyperthyroidism by a 13 V-J signature model, with approximately 86% sensitivity and 81% to 82% specificity obtained in cross-validation and 80%/75% obtained in testing. Blood samples also contained most of the expanded thyroid clonotypes (frequency above 0.001), which suggests that blood repertoires may reflect thyroid immune responses.

The specimen sequenced was blood. The rearranged chain carries TRBV7-9 and TRBJ2-7; the central 8 bases match TRBD1. This TCR came from a woman aged 50 to 65 with Graves' ophthalmopathy. For the CDR3, the sequence is CASSPKWQGAYYEQYF. The sequence in DNA is TGTGCCAGCAGCCCAAAGTGGCAGGGGGCGTATTACGAGCAGTACTTC.